This TCR beta chain was identified in a study of patients and donors after allogeneic stem cell transplantation. In the case of this clonotype: The junction differs from germline at one of its ends, possibly a read error.

TCRdb re-called the RT-PCR reads through MiXCR, storing one row per CDR3 protein. This sample carries approximately 140,000 distinct CDR3 sequences, approximately 37% of them seen once, and the ten largest clones take around 50%. Looked up from germline, CDR1 is SSHAT and CDR2 is FNYEAQ (reference sequence). There are 15 residues in the CDR3. V is TRBV7-7 and J is TRBJ2-1; 8 bases line up with TRBD2. Sequenced material: blood, either unsorted or a sorted T cell fraction (not recorded which). This TCR was sampled from a human donor who was either an allogeneic HSCT recipient or a stem cell or donor lymphocyte infusion donor (not recorded which). It is not recorded whose cells these are; they may come from a transplant donor. Here the CDR3 reads CASSLDGGAPNEQFF. CDR3 in DNA: TGTGCTAGCAGCTTAGACGGGGGGGCCCCCAATGAGCAGTTCTTC.